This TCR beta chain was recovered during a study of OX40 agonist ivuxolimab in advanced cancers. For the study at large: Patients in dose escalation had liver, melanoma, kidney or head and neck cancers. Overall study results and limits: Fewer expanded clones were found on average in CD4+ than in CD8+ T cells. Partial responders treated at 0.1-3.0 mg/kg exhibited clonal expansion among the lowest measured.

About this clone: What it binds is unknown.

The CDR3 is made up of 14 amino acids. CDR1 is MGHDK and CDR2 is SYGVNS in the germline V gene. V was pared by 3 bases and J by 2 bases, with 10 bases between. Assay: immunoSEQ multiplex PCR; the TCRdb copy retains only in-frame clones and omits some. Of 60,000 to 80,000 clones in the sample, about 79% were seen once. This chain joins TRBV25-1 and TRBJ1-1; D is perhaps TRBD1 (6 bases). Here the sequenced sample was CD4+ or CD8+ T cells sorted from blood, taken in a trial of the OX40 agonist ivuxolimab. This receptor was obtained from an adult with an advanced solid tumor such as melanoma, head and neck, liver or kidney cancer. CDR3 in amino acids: CASSEGHLNTEAFF. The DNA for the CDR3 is TGTGCCAGCAGTGAGGGACACCTCAACACTGAAGCTTTCTTT.